The 11 T cell receptor beta chains presented below share a single source sample, sequenced in a study of T cell repertoires in cytomegalovirus infection. TCRdb itself ran the reads through MiXCR, one entry per CDR3 protein. Found here are around 900,000 distinct CDR3 sequences, around 30% of them singletons; the top ten hold 11% to 15%. For these receptors, no antigen is known. The material was cultured CD8+ T cells from PBMCs, obtained from culture after CMV antigen stimulation. Source of these receptors: a human donor in good health (CMV status not recorded). Some clones in this sample may be carry-over from other donors' samples.

This rearrangement joins TRBV7-6 to TRBJ2-4; 7 nucleotides align to TRBD2. This CDR3 has 20 residues. V trimming: 7 bases; J trimming: 0 bases; junction bases outside the gene matches: 21. Per germline, CDR1 SGHVS and CDR2 FNYEAQ. The CDR3 here is CASTTSKGPAPGGAKNIQYF. Here the CDR3 DNA reads TGTGCCAGCACCACCTCAAAGGGACCAGCCCCGGGGGGAGCCAAAAACATTCAGTACTTC. The full variable domain, rest sourced from reference TRBV7-6 and TRBJ2-4, is GAGVSQSPRYKVTKRGQDVALRCDPISGHVSLYWYRQALGQGPEFLTYFNYEAQQDKSGLPNDRFSAERPEGSISTLTIQRTEQRDSAMYRCASTTSKGPAPGGAKNIQYFGAGTRLSVL.

This clonotype was found many times. The rearrangement uses TRBV7-2 and TRBJ2-7; no clear D. In germline, CDR1 is SGHTA, CDR2 FQGNSA. This CDR3 is built from 14 residues. The V and J ends lost 2 bases and 0 bases respectively, with 8 bases between them. The CDR3 DNA sequence: TGTGCCAGCAGCTTAAAATTCGGCTCCTACGAGCAGTACGTC. Its protein product is CASSLKFGSYEQYV.

This clonotype turned up a few times. This chain joins TRBV20-1 and TRBJ1-2; D unresolved. This CDR3 is built from 13 residues. Germline V gene sequence: CDR1 DFQATT, CDR2 SNEGSKA (reference sequence). Trimming took 6 bases from V and 4 from J, leaving 15 bases between them. CDR3 region: CSALWTLVYGYTF. The DNA for the CDR3 is TGCAGTGCCCTTTGGACGCTAGTCTATGGCTACACCTTC.

This clonotype was seen ten or more times. The gene calls are TRBV27 and TRBJ2-5; 11 bases fit TRBD2. The CDR3 has 13 amino acids. Germline assignment: CDR1 MNHEY and CDR2 SMNVEV (reference sequence). V was pared by 4 bases and J by 5 bases, with 0 bases of the junction left unmatched. The CDR3 reads CASSWTSGETQYF. CDR3 bases: TGTGCCAGCAGTTGGACTAGCGGGGAGACCCAGTACTTC.

The DNA for the CDR3 is TGTGCCAGCAGCCCTATACAGGGAAATCCCTACGAGCAGTACGTC. It translates to CASSPIQGNPYEQYV. This chain uses TRBV28 with TRBJ2-7, with D possibly matching TRBD1 (6 bases). Germline-derived CDR1 and CDR2 are MDHEN and SYDVKM. CDR3 size: 15 residues. Trimming removed 6 bases at V and 2 bases at J, with 17 bases between.

Written as DNA, the CDR3 is TGTGCCAGCAGTTTGGAGGGCGGCAAAAACATTCAGTACTTC. Its protein is CASSLEGGKNIQYF. V usage is TRBV12-3 or TRBV12-4 and J usage is TRBJ2-4; D is perhaps TRBD2 (6 bases). V was cut by 3 bases and J by 3 bases, with 9 bases left in between. The CDR3 is made up of 14 amino acids.

J is TRBJ2-1 and V is TRBV5-5; tentatively, D is TRBD2 (7 bases). V was trimmed by 4 bases and J by 7 bases, leaving 21 bases between them. Germline V CDR1 and CDR2: SGHKS, YYEKEE (reference sequence). CDR3 length equals 16 residues. The CDR3 protein is CASSPLEGGAENEQFF. CDR3 DNA: TGTGCCAGCAGCCCCCTGGAGGGGGGGGCCGAAAATGAGCAGTTCTTC.

This clonotype is a singleton in its sample. This rearrangement joins TRBV6-8 to TRBJ1-1; D perhaps matches TRBD1 (5 bases). The CDR3 loop spans 14 amino acids. V was clipped by 6 bases and J by 1 base, with 12 bases between them. CDR1 is MNHGY and CDR2 is SAAAGT in the germline V gene. The CDR3 DNA follows: TGTGCCAGCAGGTTAATGCAGGGGAACACTGAAGCTTTCTTT. Protein product: CASRLMQGNTEAFF.

The chain recombines TRBV4-1 with TRBJ1-2, with D unresolved. Trimming removed 0 bases from V and 8 bases from J, with 19 bases in between. CDR1 is MGHRA and CDR2 is YSYEKL in the germline V gene. This CDR3 spans 16 amino acids. CDR3 residues: CASSQEGSHGTYGYTF. Here the CDR3 DNA reads TGCGCCAGCAGCCAAGAGGGGAGCCACGGTACCTACGGCTACACCTTC.

The chain has TRBV27 and TRBJ2-7, with a possible D match to TRBD2 (5 bases). V was pared by 5 bases and J by 3 bases, with 14 bases between. The CDR3 has 14 residues. The V gene's germline CDR1 is MNHEY and CDR2 SMNVEV (reference sequence). In DNA, the CDR3 is TGTGCCAGCAGTCCTCAGGACGGGGACTACGAGCAGTACTTC. It is translated as CASSPQDGDYEQYF.

Ten or more counts support this clonotype. The chain recombines TRBV3-1 with TRBJ1-1; D is uncertain. Per the germline V gene, CDR1 is LGHDT and CDR2 is YNNKEL (reference sequence). Trimming pared 3 bases from V and 4 bases from J, leaving 6 bases between. There are 12 residues in the CDR3. The CDR3 reads CASSHLGTEAFF. CDR3 nucleotides: TGTGCCAGCAGCCATTTGGGCACTGAAGCTTTCTTT.